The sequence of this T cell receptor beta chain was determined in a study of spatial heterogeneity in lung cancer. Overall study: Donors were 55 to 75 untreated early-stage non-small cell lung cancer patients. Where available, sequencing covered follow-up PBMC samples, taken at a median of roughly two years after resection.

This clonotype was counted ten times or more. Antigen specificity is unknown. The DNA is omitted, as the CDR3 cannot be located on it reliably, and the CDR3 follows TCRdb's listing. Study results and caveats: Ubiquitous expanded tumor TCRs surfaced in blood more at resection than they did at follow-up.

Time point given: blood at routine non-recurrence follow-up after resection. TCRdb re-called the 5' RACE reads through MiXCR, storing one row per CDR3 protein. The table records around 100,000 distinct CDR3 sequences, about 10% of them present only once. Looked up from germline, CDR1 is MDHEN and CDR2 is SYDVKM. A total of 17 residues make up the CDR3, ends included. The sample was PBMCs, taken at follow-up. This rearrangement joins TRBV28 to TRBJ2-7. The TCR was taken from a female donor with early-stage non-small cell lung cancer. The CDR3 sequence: CASSSSRTVKTRYEQYF.